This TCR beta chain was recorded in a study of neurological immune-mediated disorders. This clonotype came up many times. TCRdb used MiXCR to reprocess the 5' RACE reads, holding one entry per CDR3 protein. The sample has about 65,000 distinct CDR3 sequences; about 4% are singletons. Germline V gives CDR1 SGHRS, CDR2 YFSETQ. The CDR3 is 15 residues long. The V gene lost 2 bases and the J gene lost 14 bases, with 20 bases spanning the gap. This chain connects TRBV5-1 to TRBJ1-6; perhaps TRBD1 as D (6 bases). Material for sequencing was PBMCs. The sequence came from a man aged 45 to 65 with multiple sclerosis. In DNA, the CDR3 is TGCGCCAGCAGCTTCGACGGGGGCGCGGGTTTAGCCCTCCACTTT. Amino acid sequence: CASSFDGGAGLALHF.